The T cell receptor (beta chain) described here comes from a study of early T cells in non-severe SARS-CoV-2 infection. The library protocol tagged individual cDNA molecules with unique molecular identifiers. Using its own MiXCR run on the 5' RACE reads, TCRdb lists one record per CDR3 protein. The sample comprises 100,000 to 150,000 distinct CDR3 sequences, about 15% of which are singletons, and about a fifth rests with the top ten. The germline V gene has CDR1 SQVTM and CDR2 ANQGSEA. The CDR3 runs to 11 residues. The V gene end was trimmed by 5 bases and the J gene end by 8 bases; junction bases not matched to a gene: 4.

The sequenced sample was whole blood. The TCR was taken from an adult who was a healthcare worker with PCR-confirmed SARS-CoV-2 infection or an uninfected control (not recorded which). The J gene is TRBJ1-2, the V gene TRBV29-1; 8 nucleotides agree with TRBD1. The CDR3 nucleotides read TGCAGCGTTAGGGACAGGCGAGGCTACACCTTC. This codes for CSVRDRRGYTF.